The rows below give T cell receptor beta chains drawn from one sample of a study of blood T cell repertoires in COVID-19. TCRdb keeps only in-frame clones here, not all; method: immunoSEQ multiplex PCR. The top ten clones hold around 4.5% of a sample with roughly 150,000 clones, just over 85% of them seen once. The sequenced material came from PBMCs or T cells enriched from blood (not recorded which). Receptor source: a man aged 50-60 years who had recovered from COVID-19. Both conserved end residues are part of each CDR3. A D gene is named only where the DNA matches it firmly. Clone size appears in some rows only: once, few, many, or a class for an expanded clone.

J gene: TRBJ2-2; clone size: NA; D gene: NA; V gene: TRBV7-8; CDR3 DNA: TGTGCCAGCAGGGGTCCCGGGACTCGCTACACCGGGGAGCTGTTTTTT; CDR3 protein: CASRGPGTRYTGELFF
J gene: TRBJ1-2; clone size: NA; D gene: NA; V gene: TRBV10-3; CDR3 DNA: TGTGCCATCAGTGAACAGGGATCCTATGGCTACACCTTC; CDR3 protein: CAISEQGSYGYTF
J gene: TRBJ1-5; clone size: NA; D gene: NA; V gene: TRBV7-2; CDR3 DNA: TGTGCCAGCAGCTACGTAGACGGGAGCAATCAGCCCCAGCATTTT; CDR3 protein: CASSYVDGSNQPQHF
J gene: TRBJ1-1; clone size: NA; D gene: NA; V gene: TRBV28; CDR3 DNA: TGTGCCAGCAGCCTTTTGAGACAGGACGCTGAAGCTTTCTTT; CDR3 protein: CASSLLRQDAEAFF
J gene: TRBJ2-7; clone size: NA; D gene: TRBD2; V gene: TRBV28; CDR3 DNA: TGTGCCAGCTGCCTACCGGGACTAGCGGACTACGAGCAGTACTTC; CDR3 protein: CASCLPGLADYEQYF
J gene: TRBJ1-5; clone size: NA; D gene: NA; V gene: TRBV5-6; CDR3 DNA: TGTGCCAGCAGCTCTCGGGTGCAGGGTGTAGGCAATCAGCCCCAGCATTTT; CDR3 protein: CASSSRVQGVGNQPQHF
J gene: TRBJ2-3; clone size: once; D gene: TRBD1; V gene: TRBV19; CDR3 DNA: TGTGCCAGTAGTATAGGGGGGACAGGGATCAAACCCAGGATCACAGATACGCAGTATTTT; CDR3 protein: CASSIGGTGIKPRITDTQYF
J gene: TRBJ2-2; clone size: NA; D gene: TRBD2; V gene: TRBV6-5; CDR3 DNA: TGTGCCAGCAGTTATGGAGCGGGAGGGCCAGCCGGGGAGCTGTTTTTT; CDR3 protein: CASSYGAGGPAGELFF
J gene: TRBJ1-1; clone size: NA; D gene: NA; V gene: TRBV6-5; CDR3 DNA: TGTGCCAGCAGTTACGGCAGTAACACTGAAGCTTTCTTT; CDR3 protein: CASSYGSNTEAFF
J gene: TRBJ2-7; clone size: NA; D gene: NA; V gene: TRBV28; CDR3 DNA: TGTGCCAGCAGTTTAACCGGGGTCCTCTACGAGCAGTACTTC; CDR3 protein: CASSLTGVLYEQYF
J gene: TRBJ2-5; clone size: NA; D gene: TRBD2; V gene: TRBV9; CDR3 DNA: TGTGCCAGCAGCGTAGCACTAGCGGGAGGGCCGGGCCAAGAGACCCAGTACTTC; CDR3 protein: CASSVALAGGPGQETQYF
J gene: TRBJ1-1; clone size: few; D gene: TRBD1; V gene: TRBV4-3; CDR3 DNA: TGCGCCAGCAGCCGTTCGGGACAGGGTGAAGCTTTCTTT; CDR3 protein: CASSRSGQGEAFF
J gene: TRBJ1-6; clone size: NA; D gene: NA; V gene: TRBV5-4; CDR3 DNA: TGTGCCAGCAGCTTGCGGGCAGGGAATAATTCACCCCTCCACTTT; CDR3 protein: CASSLRAGNNSPLHF
J gene: TRBJ2-5; clone size: NA; D gene: TRBD1; V gene: TRBV7-2; CDR3 DNA: TGTGCCAGCAGCTTGACAGGGAGAGGGGAGACCCAGTACTTC; CDR3 protein: CASSLTGRGETQYF
J gene: TRBJ1-2; clone size: NA; D gene: NA; V gene: TRBV5-1; CDR3 DNA: TGCGCCAGCAGCTTGACAGGCTCCGCGAATTATGGCTACACCTTC; CDR3 protein: CASSLTGSANYGYTF
J gene: TRBJ1-1; clone size: NA; D gene: TRBD1; V gene: TRBV7-9; CDR3 DNA: TGTGCCAGCAGCTTAAACAGGGGGAACACTGAAGCTTTCTTT; CDR3 protein: CASSLNRGNTEAFF
J gene: TRBJ1-4; clone size: NA; D gene: NA; V gene: TRBV2; CDR3 DNA: TGTGCCAGCAGTCCCAACCCGAGGAGTAATGAAAAACTGTTTTTT; CDR3 protein: CASSPNPRSNEKLFF
J gene: TRBJ1-2; clone size: NA; D gene: TRBD1; V gene: TRBV27; CDR3 DNA: TGTGCCAGCAGTTTGGGGGGACAGTATTATGGCTACACCTTC; CDR3 protein: CASSLGGQYYGYTF
J gene: TRBJ1-5; clone size: NA; D gene: NA; V gene: TRBV6-5; CDR3 DNA: TGTGCCAGCAGTTACGGAGGTCGGAATCAGCCCCAGCATTTT; CDR3 protein: CASSYGGRNQPQHF
J gene: TRBJ1-2; clone size: NA; D gene: NA; V gene: TRBV6-5; CDR3 DNA: TGTGCCAGCACCCCCCGGAGGGGCCCTACGGGCTACACCTTC; CDR3 protein: CASTPRRGPTGYTF
J gene: TRBJ2-1; clone size: once; D gene: NA; V gene: TRBV2; CDR3 DNA: TGTGCCAGCAGCTGGGAGGAAGAGCAGTTCTTC; CDR3 protein: CASSWEEEQFF
J gene: TRBJ1-4; clone size: NA; D gene: TRBD1; V gene: TRBV4-2; CDR3 DNA: TGTGCCAGCAGCCAGGCTACAGGGGGCGGCGAAAAACTGTTTTTT; CDR3 protein: CASSQATGGGEKLFF
J gene: TRBJ2-1; clone size: NA; D gene: NA; V gene: TRBV7-2; CDR3 DNA: TGTGCCAGCAGACTCACCGGTTCTGAGCAGTTCTTC; CDR3 protein: CASRLTGSEQFF
J gene: TRBJ2-1; clone size: NA; D gene: NA; V gene: TRBV7-3; CDR3 DNA: TGTGCCAGCAGCTTAAGGCGACTTTCCGGGTCCTACAATGAGCAGTTCTTC; CDR3 protein: CASSLRRLSGSYNEQFF
J gene: TRBJ1-5; clone size: NA; D gene: NA; V gene: TRBV18; CDR3 DNA: TGTGCCAGCTCACCGGGGGCAGGCAATCAGCCCCAGCATTTT; CDR3 protein: CASSPGAGNQPQHF
J gene: TRBJ2-1; clone size: NA; D gene: NA; V gene: TRBV5-1; CDR3 DNA: TGCGCCAGCAGCACCTCAGCTAGCGTAAGCTACAATGAGCAGTTCTTC; CDR3 protein: CASSTSASVSYNEQFF
J gene: TRBJ2-1; clone size: NA; D gene: TRBD2; V gene: TRBV5-1; CDR3 DNA: TGCGCCAGCAGCGACGCGCCGGTAGCGGGCTACAATGAGCAGTTCTTC; CDR3 protein: CASSDAPVAGYNEQFF
J gene: TRBJ1-4; clone size: once; D gene: TRBD1; V gene: TRBV28; CDR3 DNA: TGTGCCAGCAGTTTACGAATGTTTTCCCGGACAGGCAGGAATGAAAAACTGTTTTTT; CDR3 protein: CASSLRMFSRTGRNEKLFF
J gene: TRBJ1-2; clone size: NA; D gene: TRBD1; V gene: TRBV18; CDR3 DNA: TGTGCCAGCTCACACGCAACAGGGGCCCTTGGGGCTAACTATGGCTACACCTTC; CDR3 protein: CASSHATGALGANYGYTF
J gene: TRBJ1-5; clone size: few; D gene: NA; V gene: TRBV10-3; CDR3 DNA: TGTGCCATCAGAGGGGATAGCAATCAGCCCCAGCATTTT; CDR3 protein: CAIRGDSNQPQHF
J gene: TRBJ1-6; clone size: NA; D gene: NA; V gene: TRBV6-5; CDR3 DNA: TGTGCCAGCAGTTACTCTAGGACAGCAGATTCACCCCTCCACTTT; CDR3 protein: CASSYSRTADSPLHF
J gene: TRBJ2-2; clone size: NA; D gene: NA; V gene: TRBV3-1/TRBV3-2; CDR3 DNA: TGTGCCAGCAGCCACCGACTAGTTACCACCGGGGAGCTGTTTTTT; CDR3 protein: CASSHRLVTTGELFF
J gene: TRBJ1-4; clone size: NA; D gene: TRBD1; V gene: TRBV3-1/TRBV3-2; CDR3 DNA: TGTGCCAGCAGCCGGACAGGAATCACGGGTTTTGCAACTAATGAAAAACTGTTTTTT; CDR3 protein: CASSRTGITGFATNEKLFF
J gene: TRBJ1-6; clone size: NA; D gene: TRBD1; V gene: TRBV5-6; CDR3 DNA: TGTGCCAGCAGCGATATGACAGGGGATAATTCACCCCTCCACTTT; CDR3 protein: CASSDMTGDNSPLHF
J gene: TRBJ2-5; clone size: few; D gene: TRBD1; V gene: TRBV5-4; CDR3 DNA: TGTGCCATGACAGGGGGCTTGGGAGAGACCCAGTACTTC; CDR3 protein: CAMTGGLGETQYF
J gene: TRBJ2-7; clone size: few; D gene: NA; V gene: TRBV5-1; CDR3 DNA: TGCGCCAGCAGCTTGGGGCATACGACGGGGACCTACGAGCAGTACTTC; CDR3 protein: CASSLGHTTGTYEQYF
J gene: TRBJ2-2; clone size: NA; D gene: NA; V gene: TRBV28; CDR3 DNA: TGTGCCAGCAGTTTAGGACAGAACACCGGGGAGCTGTTTTTT; CDR3 protein: CASSLGQNTGELFF
J gene: TRBJ2-1; clone size: NA; D gene: TRBD1; V gene: TRBV27; CDR3 DNA: TGTGCCAGCAGTCCTAGACAGGGGCCCCTCAATGAGCAGTTCTTC; CDR3 protein: CASSPRQGPLNEQFF
J gene: TRBJ2-5; clone size: NA; D gene: NA; V gene: TRBV7-2; CDR3 DNA: TGTGCCAGCAGCCTTAGTAGTGGGACACTCCAAGAGACCCAGTACTTC; CDR3 protein: CASSLSSGTLQETQYF
J gene: TRBJ1-1; clone size: few; D gene: TRBD1; V gene: TRBV2; CDR3 DNA: TGTGCCAGCAGTGGACAGGGGAACACTGAAGCTTTCTTT; CDR3 protein: CASSGQGNTEAFF
J gene: TRBJ1-2; clone size: NA; D gene: NA; V gene: TRBV4-3; CDR3 DNA: TGCGCCAGCAGCCAAGATGGGGTTTCCGGGACATTCTATGGCTACACCTTC; CDR3 protein: CASSQDGVSGTFYGYTF
J gene: TRBJ2-2; clone size: NA; D gene: NA; V gene: TRBV7-9; CDR3 DNA: TGTGCCAGCAGCTTACAGGTCTTGCTTGCTACCGGGGAGCTGTTTTTT; CDR3 protein: CASSLQVLLATGELFF